This T cell receptor (beta chain) was sequenced during a study of graft-versus-host responses after intestinal transplantation. Study at large: Recipients underwent multivisceral, liver-intestinal, or isolated intestinal transplants. Every transplant recipient was induced with anti-thymocyte globulin, then maintained on tacrolimus and steroids for two to four years.

Note on this clone: Its antigen is unknown.

Findings and limits, study-wide: Recipient-marrow GvH clones were detected, some having first appeared in ileum or blood.

Germline lookup yields CDR1 SGHAT and CDR2 FQNNGV. This CDR3 is 13 amino acids long. V was shortened by 3 bases and J by 5 bases, with 10 bases between the two germline ends. Repertoires were generated with immunoSEQ multiplex PCR, while TCRdb's copy carries only in-frame clones and drops some. The sample has 90,000 to 120,000 clones, roughly 86% seen once. This receptor was taken from a human donor who was the organ donor for an intestinal transplant. The sample in question was unstimulated CD4+ T cells sorted from spleen or lymph node cells, obtained before transplant. V usage is TRBV11-2 and J usage is TRBJ2-5, with D hard to call. CDR3 nucleotide sequence: TGTGCCAGCAGCTTTATGGTATTTGAGACCCAGTACTTC. Translation: CASSFMVFETQYF. The full variable domain, with the rest looked up from reference TRBV11-2 and TRBJ2-5, is EAGVAQSPRYKIIEKRQSVAFWCNPISGHATLYWYQQILGQGPKLLIQFQNNGVVDDSQLPKDRFSAERLKGVDSTLKIQPAKLEDSAVYLCASSFMVFETQYFGPGTRLLVL.